A selection of T cell receptor beta chains follows, all from one sample in a study of shared clonotypes between healthy human individuals. Using immunoSEQ multiplex PCR, the repertoire was profiled, and TCRdb retains in-frame clones only, with some absent. Of some 2,000,000 clones in the sample, approximately 95% were seen once. The sequencing sample was made of naive CD4+ T cells sorted from blood. The receptors derive from a man aged 18 to 35 in good health. CDR3s include the opening cysteine and the closing phenylalanine or tryptophan. D genes are given only for firm matches. Expanded clones are given a class, and other clones once, few, many or no size at all.

TRBJ1-1	NA	TRBV11-2	NA	15	TGTGCCAGCAGCTTGCCCAAAGGGGCGCGCACTGAAGCTTTCTTT	CASSLPKGARTEAFF
TRBJ1-6	TRBD1	TRBV7-2	NA	16	TGTGCCAGCAGACTAGGGGGACAGGGGTATAATTCACCCCTCCACTTT	CASRLGGQGYNSPLHF
TRBJ2-3	NA	TRBV6-6	NA	10	TGTGCCAGCAGCACAGATACGCAGTATTTT	CASSTDTQYF
TRBJ1-4	TRBD1	TRBV28	NA	15	TGTGCCAGCAGCCGCGGACAGGCGATCAATGAAAAACTGTTTTTT	CASSRGQAINEKLFF
TRBJ2-7	TRBD1	TRBV5-4	NA	14	TGTGCCAGCAGCACGACAGGGGATTCCTACGAGCAGTACTTC	CASSTTGDSYEQYF
TRBJ1-1	TRBD1	TRBV5-6	NA	13	TGTGCCAGCAGCCGGGGACAGGGGTTGAAAGCTTTCTTT	CASSRGQGLKAFF
TRBJ1-4	TRBD1	TRBV15	NA	15	TGTGCCAGTAGACAGGGGGCAGTGAAATTTGAAAAACTGTTTTTT	CASRQGAVKFEKLFF
TRBJ2-1	TRBD1	TRBV5-1	NA	16	TGCGCCAGCAGCTTTTCGTGGGACAGGGATTACAATGAGCAGTTCTTC	CASSFSWDRDYNEQFF
TRBJ2-5	NA	TRBV4-1	once	11	TGCGCCAGTTCGAGGGGGGGGACCCAGTACTTC	CASSRGGTQYF
TRBJ2-7	NA	TRBV10-3	NA	16	TGTGCCATCAGTGAGGCAAACAGGGGACTACCCTACGAGCAGTACTTC	CAISEANRGLPYEQYF
TRBJ2-7	NA	TRBV4-1	NA	13	TGCGCCAGCAGCCAAACTAGTGCGGAGGCGCAGTACTTC	CASSQTSAEAQYF
TRBJ2-4	TRBD1	TRBV29-1	NA	14	TGCAGCGTTGACGGAGGACAGGGCAAAAACATTCAGTACTTC	CSVDGGQGKNIQYF
TRBJ1-3	TRBD1	TRBV5-1	NA	16	TGCGCCAGCAGCTTGTTAGGACAGGTCTCTGGAAACACCATATATTTT	CASSLLGQVSGNTIYF
TRBJ2-7	TRBD2	TRBV6-5	NA	16	TGTGCCAGCAGTTACTCTGGCGGGGGGACCTCCTACGAGCAGTACTTC	CASSYSGGGTSYEQYF
TRBJ1-3	NA	TRBV4-2	NA	14	TGTGCCAGCAGCCAAGACACAGGGAGTGACACCATATATTTT	CASSQDTGSDTIYF
TRBJ1-6	NA	TRBV23-1	NA	15	TGCGCCAGCAGTATTGAGTCGTTTATTCGTTCACCCCTCCACTTT	CASSIESFIRSPLHF
TRBJ2-7	NA	TRBV6-1	NA	14	TGTGCCAGCAGTAACTCCGGGGGCTCCTACGAGCAGTACTTC	CASSNSGGSYEQYF